The source of this T cell receptor beta chain is a study of T cells in Graves' hyperthyroidism and ophthalmopathy. V dropped 2 bases and J dropped 0 bases, with 16 bases sitting between them. Germline values: CDR1 SNHLY, CDR2 FYNNEI. The CDR3 is 17 amino acids. The authors obtained PBMCs from more than 8 ml of fresh peripheral blood. Many counts were recorded for this clonotype. Amplification targeted TCR beta CDR3 regions from RNA transcripts. HTBI primers were employed in a first-round RT-PCR of the TCR CDR3. TCRdb reprocessed the multiplex PCR reads via MiXCR and lists one record per CDR3 protein. The table has some 500,000 distinct CDR3 sequences, 13% to 15% seen once.

The sample comprised blood. The clonotype comes from a woman aged 18 to 35 with Graves' hyperthyroidism. The chain employs TRBV2 and TRBJ1-2; D not resolved. In DNA, the CDR3 is TGTGCCAGCAGTGAACGGGCTACGGGGTACGCTAACTATGGCTACACCTTC. Residues: CASSERATGYANYGYTF.